A single sample is the source of the 8 T cell receptor beta chains below, sequenced in a study of blood T cell repertoires in COVID-19 (TCRdb year 2020). Library generation was performed with the immunoSEQ multiplex PCR assay. TCRdb stores this immuneACCESS table with in-frame sequences only. Part of the clones is absent; in the studies checked, under half of the shortfall reflects unresolved V genes, and no reason is known for the rest. For this sample the table gives about 160,000 clones, of which 70% to 90% were detected only once. The ten top clones hold around 6.7% of the sample. Sequencing was done on a sample of PBMCs or T cells enriched from blood (not recorded which). All receptors derive from a woman in her forties or fifties who had recovered from COVID-19.

The chain couples TRBV7-2 to TRBJ1-5; no clear D. There are 16 residues in the CDR3. Germline CDR1 is SGHTA and CDR2 is FQGNSA. V lost 0 bases, J lost 3 bases, and 12 bases lay in between. The CDR3 sequence: CASSLALGGSNQPQHF. The CDR3 nucleotides are TGTGCCAGCAGCTTAGCGTTGGGAGGGTCCAATCAGCCCCAGCATTTT.

V and J are TRBV2 and TRBJ2-5, with D possibly being TRBD2 (6 bases). This CDR3 has 17 residues. Trimming stripped 5 bases from V and 0 bases from J, with 19 bases between. CDR1 and CDR2 (germline): SNHLY, FYNNEI. CDR3 residues: CASSPFGGTVYQETQYF. In DNA, the CDR3 is TGTGCCAGCAGTCCTTTCGGCGGGACTGTGTACCAAGAGACCCAGTACTTC. Based on the CDR3 plus reference TRBV2 and TRBJ2-5, the full variable domain is EPEVTQTPSHQVTQMGQEVILRCVPISNHLYFYWYRQILGQKVEFLVSFYNNEISEKSEIFDDQFSVERPDGSNFTLKIRSTKLEDSAMYFCASSPFGGTVYQETQYFGPGTRLLVL.

The genes are TRBV27 and TRBJ2-2; TRBD1 matches 7 bases. The CDR3 is 20 amino acids. J lost 0 bases, V lost 2 bases, and 15 bases had no gene match. Per germline, CDR1 MNHEY and CDR2 SMNVEV (reference sequence). The CDR3 nucleotides read TGTGCCAGCAGTTTAAGCGTAACAGGGGCAACCAGCGCGAACACCGGGGAGCTGTTTTTT. Its translation: CASSLSVTGATSANTGELFF.

The chain carries TRBV30 and TRBJ1-5, with a weak D call TRBD1 (5 bases). CDR3 size: 14 residues. Germline V gene sequence: CDR1 GTSNPN, CDR2 SVGIG (reference sequence). V was shortened by 0 bases and J by 8 bases, with 14 bases between the two germline ends. CDR3 loop: CAWSVSSGLEPQHF. CDR3 bases: TGTGCCTGGAGTGTATCTTCAGGGCTAGAGCCCCAGCATTTT.

The rearrangement uses TRBV19 and TRBJ2-3; no clear D. CDR1 and CDR2 from the germline V gene are LNHDA and SQIVND (reference sequence). Trimming pared 4 bases from V and 0 bases from J, leaving 2 bases between. The CDR3 consists of 12 residues. The CDR3 reads CASSTSTDTQYF. CDR3 in DNA: TGTGCCAGTAGTACTAGCACAGATACGCAGTATTTT.

The chain links TRBV14 to TRBJ2-1; 14 bases line up with TRBD2. This CDR3 comprises 17 residues. With V trimmed by 3 bases and J by 8 bases, 9 bases remained unmatched. CDR1 SGHDN and CDR2 FVKESK come from the germline V gene. In nucleotides, the CDR3 is TGTGCCAGCAGCCATCTCAAGACTAGCGGGGGGGCCTATGAGCAGTTCTTC. Translation: CASSHLKTSGGAYEQFF.

In this sample, this clone turned up once. The chain carries TRBV4-2 and TRBJ2-4; TRBD2 agrees at 11 bases. Germline values: CDR1 LGHNA, CDR2 YNFKEQ. V lost 0 bases to trimming and J lost 0 bases; unmatched junction nucleotides: 7. The CDR3 contains 19 residues. In DNA, the CDR3 is TGTGCCAGCAGCCAAGATATGGTAGCGGGGGGGTTAGCCAAAAACATTCAGTACTTC. Translation: CASSQDMVAGGLAKNIQYF.

Only one count was recorded for this clone. The chain carries TRBV30 and TRBJ1-4; maybe TRBD1 (5 bases). The CDR3 extends over 14 amino acids. Germline V gives CDR1 GTSNPN, CDR2 SVGIG (reference sequence). With 3 bases removed from V and 5 bases from J, the gap between germline ends came to 13 bases. The CDR3 sequence: CAWRPPPGNEKLFF. In DNA form, the CDR3 reads TGTGCCTGGAGACCCCCCCCAGGGAATGAAAAACTGTTTTTT.